There are a few counts of the clone carrying this T cell receptor (beta chain). Its antigen is undetermined. These data come from a study of identical twins. This CDR3 has 15 residues. The germline V gene has CDR1 MDHEN and CDR2 SYDVKM. The trim removed 6 bases at V and 7 bases at J, leaving 9 bases unmatched. General observations from the study: The study drew conclusions from cross-sectional statistical analysis, not from following the same donors.

One entry per CDR3 protein, called by TCRdb with MiXCR from the 5' RACE reads. The sample yields over 550,000 distinct CDR3 sequences, roughly 6.6% seen once. This same sample was also part of a study on yellow fever vaccine responses in identical twins. This second study says: Twins' T cell vaccine responses reportedly looked partly convergent, partly personalized.

Sequenced input: PBMCs. The chain recombines TRBV28 with TRBJ2-2, with 9 bases aligning to TRBD2. The origin of this receptor is a woman aged 18-35 years in good health. The CDR3 DNA reads TGTGCCAGCAGAGGGAGCGGGGGGCGAATCGGGGAGCTGTTTTTT. It is translated as CASRGSGGRIGELFF.